This T cell receptor (beta chain) was recovered during a study of T cells after yellow fever vaccination. Each CDR3 protein is one row after TCRdb ran MiXCR on the 5' RACE reads. This sample has 600,000 to 750,000 distinct CDR3 sequences, with about 12% found just once. With 6 bases removed from V and 4 bases from J, the gap between germline ends came to 10 bases. In germline, CDR1 is SGHTA, CDR2 FQGNSA. The CDR3 is 13 residues long. The specimen comprised PBMCs, sampled on the day of the yellow fever booster vaccination. The clonotype comes from a man in his thirties or forties who received the YFV17D yellow fever vaccine. This chain uses TRBV7-2 with TRBJ2-1, with D unresolved. CDR3 residues: CASRNPLYNEQFF. The DNA of the CDR3 is TGTGCCAGCAGAAACCCACTGTACAATGAGCAGTTCTTC.